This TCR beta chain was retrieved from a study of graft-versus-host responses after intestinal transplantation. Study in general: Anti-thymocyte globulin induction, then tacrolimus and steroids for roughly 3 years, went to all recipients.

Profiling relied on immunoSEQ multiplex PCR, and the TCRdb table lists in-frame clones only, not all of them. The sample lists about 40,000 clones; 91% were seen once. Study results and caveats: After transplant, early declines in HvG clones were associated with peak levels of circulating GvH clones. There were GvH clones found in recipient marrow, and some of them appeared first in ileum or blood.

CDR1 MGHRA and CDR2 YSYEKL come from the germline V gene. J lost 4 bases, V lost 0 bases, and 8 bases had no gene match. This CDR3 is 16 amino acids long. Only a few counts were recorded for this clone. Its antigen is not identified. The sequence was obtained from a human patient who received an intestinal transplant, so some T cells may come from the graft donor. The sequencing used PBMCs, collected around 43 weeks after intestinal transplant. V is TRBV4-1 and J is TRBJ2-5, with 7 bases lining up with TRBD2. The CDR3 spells CASSQERLGGVETQYF. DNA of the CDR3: TGCGCCAGCAGCCAAGAACGTTTGGGGGGGGTAGAGACCCAGTACTTC.